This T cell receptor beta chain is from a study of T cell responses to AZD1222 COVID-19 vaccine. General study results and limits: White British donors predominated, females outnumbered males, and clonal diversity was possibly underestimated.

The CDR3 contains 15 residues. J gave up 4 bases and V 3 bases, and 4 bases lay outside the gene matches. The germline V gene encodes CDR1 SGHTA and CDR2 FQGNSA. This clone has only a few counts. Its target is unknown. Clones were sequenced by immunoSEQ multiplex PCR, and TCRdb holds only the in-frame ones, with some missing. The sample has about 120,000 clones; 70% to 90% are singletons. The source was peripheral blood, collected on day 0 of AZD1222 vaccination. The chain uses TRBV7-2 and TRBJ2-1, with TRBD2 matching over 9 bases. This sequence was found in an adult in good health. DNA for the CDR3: TGTGCCAGCAGCTTTCTAGCGGGACGGTACAATGAGCAGTTCTTC. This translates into CASSFLAGRYNEQFF.